This T cell receptor (beta chain) stems from a study of cytomegalovirus exposure and HLA in healthy donors. Study context: In an earlier analysis, around 120 million unique TCR beta sequences were found from approximately 190 million T cells. From donors who were HLA-typed, an early data release held 80 million to 85 million unique TCRs. Points from the study as a whole: When a later analysis was performed, an Asian-associated ancestry cluster reportedly had fewer N-insertions than the roughly 700-donor mean.

The study ran its PCR with 60 Vbeta and 13 Jbeta primers. Profiling relied on immunoSEQ multiplex PCR, and the TCRdb table lists in-frame clones only, not all of them. The sample has 200,000 to 250,000 clones, 81% seen once. To note about this clone: Its antigen is currently unknown.

In germline, CDR1 is KGHSH, CDR2 LQKENI. V shed 5 bases and J 8 bases; nucleotides not matched to a gene: 8. This CDR3 spans 15 amino acids. The J gene is TRBJ2-3, the V gene TRBV18; 12 bases fit TRBD2. The TCR sequence derives from a woman aged 55-70 years in good health and CMV-seropositive. The sequenced material came from PBMCs. The CDR3 loop reads CASSADLLAGGTQYF. In DNA form, the CDR3 reads TGTGCCAGCTCAGCAGACCTACTAGCGGGAGGTACGCAGTATTTT.